These 28 T cell receptor beta chains came from one sample sequenced in a study of cytomegalovirus exposure and HLA in healthy donors. Both 60 Vbeta primers and 13 Jbeta primers went into the PCR. The data were produced by immunoSEQ multiplex PCR, yet TCRdb's version contains in-frame clones alone and is incomplete. The sample shows 150,000 to 200,000 clones, roughly 83% of them seen only once. The sequencing sample was made of PBMCs. The source of these receptors is a boy aged 5-17 years in good health and CMV-seronegative.

J is TRBJ1-1 and V is TRBV6-1; D perhaps matches TRBD1 (5 bases). Germline V gives CDR1 MNHNS, CDR2 SASEGT. This CDR3 is built from 14 residues. V gave up 7 bases and J gave up 3 bases, with 15 bases separating them. The CDR3 bases are TGTGCCAGCATTCCCGACAGAGGTCACACTGAAGCTTTCTTT. Protein product: CASIPDRGHTEAFF.

The chain carries TRBV18 and TRBJ2-3; D unclear. The CDR3 extends over 12 amino acids. Between the trimmed V and J ends, which lost 2 bases and 9 bases, there was a span of 9 bases. The V gene's germline CDR1 is KGHSH and CDR2 LQKENI. CDR3 region: CASSPGHHTQYF. The CDR3, as DNA: TGTGCCAGCTCACCAGGCCACCACACGCAGTATTTT.

The rearrangement uses TRBV5-1 and TRBJ1-2; 8 bases are shared with TRBD1. This CDR3 region has 14 residues. Losses at the gene ends were 5 bases for V and 7 bases for J; bases not matched to a gene: 10. CDR1 and CDR2 from the germline V gene are SGHRS and YFSETQ. This chain's CDR3 is CASRLTLQGVGYTF. The CDR3 DNA is TGCGCCAGCAGGCTGACCTTACAGGGGGTTGGCTACACCTTC.

This rearrangement joins TRBV29-1 to TRBJ1-2; 7 bases are shared with TRBD1. V dropped 6 bases and J dropped 0; count of bases not matched to a gene: 4. There are 13 residues in the CDR3. Germline assignment: CDR1 SQVTM and CDR2 ANQGSEA. For the CDR3, the DNA is TGCAGCGTCCCGGGGACAGCTAACTATGGCTACACCTTC. It is translated as CSVPGTANYGYTF.

This clone was seen only once. Other DNA sequences within the sample encode an identical CDR3. The V gene is TRBV2, the J gene TRBJ2-1, with D possibly being TRBD1 (5 bases). Germline values: CDR1 SNHLY, CDR2 FYNNEI. This CDR3 spans 15 amino acids. Trimming shortened V by 2 bases and J by 1 base, and 9 bases separated the two germline ends. The CDR3 sequence: CASSESYRSYNEQFF. In DNA form, the CDR3 reads TGTGCCAGCAGTGAAAGCTACAGGTCCTACAATGAGCAGTTCTTC.

The chain links TRBV7-8 to TRBJ1-6; D not resolved. The CDR3 consists of 12 residues. Trimming took off 5 bases at V and 8 bases at J, with 7 bases between the two ends. Per the germline V gene, CDR1 is SGHVS and CDR2 is FQNEAQ. This chain's CDR3 is CASSNSDSPLHF. The CDR3 DNA reads TGTGCCAGCAGCAATTCAGATTCACCCCTCCACTTT.

The genes are TRBV28 and TRBJ1-5, with D maybe TRBD1 (5 bases). There are 14 residues in the CDR3. Germline CDR1 reads MDHEN; CDR2 reads SYDVKM. Deletions cut 5 bases from V and 7 bases from J, with 15 bases between. The CDR3 DNA follows: TGTGCCAGCAGTACGCAAAAAGACAGCCAGCCCCAGCATTTT. Its protein product is CASSTQKDSQPQHF.

The chain is built from TRBV15 and TRBJ2-1, with 14 bases identical to TRBD2. The ends lost 0 bases at V and 4 bases at J; junction bases unmatched: 8. There are 19 residues in the CDR3. From germline, CDR1 is LNHNV and CDR2 YYDKDF (reference sequence). In DNA, the CDR3 is TGTGCCACCAGCAGAGATATTGGAGGACTAGCGGGAGGTTACAATGAGCAGTTCTTC. Protein product: CATSRDIGGLAGGYNEQFF.

The chain joins TRBV7-9 to TRBJ2-1; TRBD1 matches 9 bases. V trimming: 5 bases; J trimming: 10 bases; junction bases outside the gene matches: 9. The CDR3 has 14 amino acids. Germline V gives CDR1 SEHNR, CDR2 FQNEAQ (reference sequence). The CDR3 DNA is TGTGCCAGCAGCCCTGGGACAGGGTTTGGCGAGCAGTTCTTC. Its protein product is CASSPGTGFGEQFF. Full variable domain (missing parts from reference TRBV7-9 and TRBJ2-1): DTGVSQNPRHKITKRGQNVTFRCDPISEHNRLYWYRQTLGQGPEFLTYFQNEAQLEKSRLLSDRFSAERPKGSFSTLEIQRTEQGDSAMYLCASSPGTGFGEQFFGPGTRLTVL.

J is TRBJ1-1 and V is TRBV18, with 9 bases aligning to TRBD1. Germline V gives CDR1 KGHSH, CDR2 LQKENI. Trimming cost V 2 bases and J 6 bases; bases outside gene matches: 10. CDR3 size: 16 residues. The CDR3 reads CASSPRDRAGGAEAFF. The CDR3 DNA reads TGTGCCAGCTCACCAAGGGACAGGGCCGGTGGAGCTGAAGCTTTCTTT.

The chain has TRBV5-4 and TRBJ2-2, with 7 positions matching TRBD1. V was pared by 2 bases and J by 6 bases, with 7 bases of the junction left unmatched. The CDR3 runs 15 residues. CDR1 and CDR2 (germline): SGHNT, YYREEE (reference sequence). The DNA of the CDR3 is TGTGCCAGCAGCTTACAGGGGTCGGTGTCCGGGGAGCTGTTTTTT. Translation gives CASSLQGSVSGELFF. Combining the CDR3 with reference TRBV5-4 and TRBJ2-2 gives the whole variable domain ETGVTQSPTHLIKTRGQQVTLRCSSQSGHNTVSWYQQALGQGPQFIFQYYREEENGRGNFPPRFSGLQFPNYSSELNVNALELDDSALYLCASSLQGSVSGELFFGEGSRLTVL.

This chain joins TRBV18 and TRBJ2-7, with TRBD1 as a possible D gene (8 bases). CDR3 size: 13 residues. CDR1 and CDR2 (germline): KGHSH, LQKENI. Trimming pared 5 bases from V and 6 bases from J, leaving 14 bases between. CDR3 nucleotide sequence: TGTGCCAGCTCAACGACAGGGGAGGGCGAGCAGTACTTC. It codes for CASSTTGEGEQYF.

V is TRBV28 and J is TRBJ2-7, with D possibly being TRBD2 (6 bases). CDR3 size: 14 residues. Trimming stripped 6 bases from V and 1 base from J, with 13 bases between. Per germline, CDR1 MDHEN and CDR2 SYDVKM. CDR3 loop: CASRASDLSYEQYF. The CDR3 nucleotides read TGTGCCAGCAGAGCTAGCGACTTATCCTACGAGCAGTACTTC.

In this sample, this clone turned up a few times. The gene calls are TRBV6-1 and TRBJ1-4; the match to TRBD1 covers 7 bases. The V gene end was trimmed by 1 base and the J gene end by 4 bases; junction bases not matched to a gene: 0. Germline CDR1 and CDR2: MNHNS and SASEGT. The length of the CDR3 is 14 residues. CDR3 coding DNA: TGTGCCAGCAGTGAAGGACAGGGTAATGAAAAACTGTTTTTT. Translating gives CASSEGQGNEKLFF.

The chain recombines TRBV5-1 with TRBJ2-5, with 10 positions matching TRBD1. J lost 5 bases, V lost 2 bases, and 6 bases had no gene match. The germline V gene encodes CDR1 SGHRS and CDR2 YFSETQ. This CDR3 is built from 15 residues. CDR3 bases: TGCGCCAGCAGCTTAAGGGACAGGGGTGGTGAGACCCAGTACTTC. Residues: CASSLRDRGGETQYF.

The genes are TRBV4-2 and TRBJ2-5; the D is unclear. The CDR3 runs to 15 residues. In germline, CDR1 is LGHNA, CDR2 YNFKEQ. V dropped 3 bases and J dropped 2 bases, with 13 bases sitting between them. CDR3 amino acids: CASSQTGVRQETQYF. CDR3 in DNA: TGTGCCAGCAGCCAGACTGGAGTAAGACAAGAGACCCAGTACTTC.

The chain recombines TRBV18 with TRBJ2-7; 7 positions agree with TRBD1. V shed 5 bases and J 3 bases; nucleotides not matched to a gene: 4. Germline lookup yields CDR1 KGHSH and CDR2 LQKENI. The CDR3 is made up of 13 amino acids. The CDR3 here is CASSDDRVYEQYF. The DNA of the CDR3 is TGTGCCAGCTCAGACGACAGGGTCTACGAGCAGTACTTC.

Comments on this clone: One end of the junction varies from germline; a read error may be responsible. The V call is TRBV7-9, the J call TRBJ2-1; 8 bases map to TRBD2. Per germline, CDR1 SEHNR and CDR2 FQNEAQ (reference sequence). CDR3 length: 12 amino acids. CDR3 protein: CSSSPRTREVFF. CDR3 coding DNA: TGTTCCAGCAGCCCCCGGACGCGGGAGGTATTCTTC.

The CDR3 sequence: CASSQETTSGNEQYF. DNA for the CDR3: TGCGCCAGCAGCCAAGAGACGACTAGCGGGAACGAGCAGTACTTC. The V gene is TRBV4-1, the J gene TRBJ2-7; 11 nucleotides line up with TRBD2. Trimming cost V 0 bases and J 5 bases; bases outside gene matches: 3. This CDR3 spans 15 amino acids. Germline V gene sequence: CDR1 MGHRA, CDR2 YSYEKL.

The V and J genes are TRBV7-9 and TRBJ1-1; no firm D call. Germline V gene sequence: CDR1 SEHNR, CDR2 FQNEAQ (reference sequence). CDR3 length: 12 amino acids. Trimming stripped 1 base from V and 8 bases from J, with 8 bases between. The CDR3 bases are TGTGCCAGCAGCTTAGGGGCTAAGGAAGCTTTCTTT. Amino acid sequence: CASSLGAKEAFF.

The chain combines TRBV5-6 with TRBJ2-2; D uncertain. CDR1 is SGHDT and CDR2 is YYEEEE in the germline V gene. The CDR3 contains 14 residues. The V gene lost 2 bases and the J gene lost 4 bases, with 9 bases spanning the gap. DNA of the CDR3: TGTGCCAGCAGCTTTCTAAGGAGCACCGGGGAGCTGTTTTTT. Protein product: CASSFLRSTGELFF.

CDR3 in amino acids: CASSRQGGNTEAFF. The CDR3 bases are TGTGCCAGCAGCCGACAGGGGGGGAACACTGAAGCTTTCTTT. The V call is TRBV6-5, the J call TRBJ1-1, with 9 nucleotides matching TRBD1. This CDR3 contains 14 residues. Per the germline V gene, CDR1 is MNHEY and CDR2 is SVGAGI. Germline trimming cut 6 bases from V and 1 base from J; bases unmatched to any gene: 3.

As regards this clone: The junction shows a germline mismatch at one end, possibly a read error. The gene calls are TRBV7-7 and TRBJ2-7; D is unclear. Germline V gives CDR1 SSHAT, CDR2 FNYEAQ (reference sequence). CDR3 size: 13 residues. The CDR3: CASSLAESYEQYF. In DNA form, the CDR3 reads TGTGCTAGCAGCTTGGCGGAGTCCTACGAGCAGTACTTC.

The chain links TRBV2 to TRBJ1-2; 10 bases match TRBD1. Trimming at V came to 7 bases and at J to 7 bases, leaving 9 bases not matched to a gene. Germline CDR1 is SNHLY and CDR2 is FYNNEI. The CDR3 totals 14 residues. The CDR3 DNA is TGTGCCAGCAAGGACAGGGGGGATTATGTTGGCTACACCTTC. As protein: CASKDRGDYVGYTF. The variable domain in full, completed from reference TRBV2 and TRBJ1-2, reads EPEVTQTPSHQVTQMGQEVILRCVPISNHLYFYWYRQILGQKVEFLVSFYNNEISEKSEIFDDQFSVERPDGSNFTLKIRSTKLEDSAMYFCASKDRGDYVGYTFGSGTRLTVV.

In this sample, this clone turned up once. The chain combines TRBV7-9 with TRBJ1-4, with 7 bases lining up with TRBD1. The germline CDR1 and CDR2 sequences are SEHNR and FQNEAQ (reference sequence). V lost 5 bases, J lost 8 bases, and 5 bases stayed unmatched. The CDR3 loop spans 13 amino acids. DNA of the CDR3: TGTGCCAGCAGCGGAGGGGGCGCGGAAAAACTGTTTTTT. Protein product: CASSGGGAEKLFF.

The rearrangement uses TRBV27 and TRBJ2-3; D not resolved. The CDR3 spans 15 residues. CDR1 MNHEY and CDR2 SMNVEV come from the germline V gene (reference sequence). V was clipped by 2 bases and J by 1 base, with 10 bases between them. CDR3 loop: CASSLKAGGTDTQYF. The DNA for the CDR3 is TGTGCCAGCAGTTTAAAGGCAGGCGGCACAGATACGCAGTATTTT.

The chain uses TRBV6-6 and TRBJ2-7; 7 bases are a match to TRBD2. The ends lost 2 bases at V and 4 bases at J; junction bases unmatched: 8. CDR3 length equals 15 residues. Germline V gene data show CDR1 as MNHNY and CDR2 as SVGAGI (reference sequence). This chain's CDR3 is CASSYSTSGEYEQYF. CDR3 nucleotide sequence: TGTGCCAGCAGTTACAGTACGAGCGGGGAGTACGAGCAGTACTTC.

The chain links TRBV7-9 to TRBJ2-3; 7 nucleotides agree with TRBD2. From germline, CDR1 is SEHNR and CDR2 FQNEAQ (reference sequence). The J segment lost 2 bases and the V segment lost 5 bases, leaving 13 bases of the junction unmatched. The CDR3 contains 17 residues. CDR3 nucleotides: TGTGCCAGCAGCCTCCATCGGGGGGTTACCTACACAGATACGCAGTATTTT. Translated: CASSLHRGVTYTDTQYF.